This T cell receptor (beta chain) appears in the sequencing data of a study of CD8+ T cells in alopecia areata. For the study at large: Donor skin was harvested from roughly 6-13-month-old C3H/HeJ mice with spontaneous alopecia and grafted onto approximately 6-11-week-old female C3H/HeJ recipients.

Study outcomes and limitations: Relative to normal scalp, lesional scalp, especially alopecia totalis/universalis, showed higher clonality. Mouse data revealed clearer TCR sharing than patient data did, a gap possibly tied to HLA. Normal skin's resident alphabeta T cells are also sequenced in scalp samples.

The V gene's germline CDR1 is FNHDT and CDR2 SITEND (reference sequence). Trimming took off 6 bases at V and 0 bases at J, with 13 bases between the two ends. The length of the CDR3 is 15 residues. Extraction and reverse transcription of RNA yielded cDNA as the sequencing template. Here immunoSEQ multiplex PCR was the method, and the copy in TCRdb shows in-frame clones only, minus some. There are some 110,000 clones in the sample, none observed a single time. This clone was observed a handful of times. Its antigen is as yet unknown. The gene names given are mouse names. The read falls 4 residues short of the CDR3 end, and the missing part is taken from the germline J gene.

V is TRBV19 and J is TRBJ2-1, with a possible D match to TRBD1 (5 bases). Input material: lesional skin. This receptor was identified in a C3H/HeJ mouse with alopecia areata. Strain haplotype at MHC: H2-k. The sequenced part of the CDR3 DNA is TGTGCCAGCACCGGACATATCCTTAACTATGCT. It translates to CASTGHILNYA. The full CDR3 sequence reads CASTGHILNYAEQFF.